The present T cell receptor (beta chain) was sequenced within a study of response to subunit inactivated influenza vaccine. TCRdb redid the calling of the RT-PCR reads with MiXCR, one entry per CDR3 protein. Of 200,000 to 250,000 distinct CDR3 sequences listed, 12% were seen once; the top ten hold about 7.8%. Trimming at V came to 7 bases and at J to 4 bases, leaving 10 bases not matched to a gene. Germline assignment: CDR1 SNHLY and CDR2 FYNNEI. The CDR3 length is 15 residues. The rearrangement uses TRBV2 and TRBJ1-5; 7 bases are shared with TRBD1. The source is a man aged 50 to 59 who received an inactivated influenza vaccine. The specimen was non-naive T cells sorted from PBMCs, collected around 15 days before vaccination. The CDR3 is CASKEDPQGNQPQHF. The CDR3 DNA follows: TGTGCCAGCAAGGAGGATCCACAGGGGAATCAGCCCCAGCATTTT.